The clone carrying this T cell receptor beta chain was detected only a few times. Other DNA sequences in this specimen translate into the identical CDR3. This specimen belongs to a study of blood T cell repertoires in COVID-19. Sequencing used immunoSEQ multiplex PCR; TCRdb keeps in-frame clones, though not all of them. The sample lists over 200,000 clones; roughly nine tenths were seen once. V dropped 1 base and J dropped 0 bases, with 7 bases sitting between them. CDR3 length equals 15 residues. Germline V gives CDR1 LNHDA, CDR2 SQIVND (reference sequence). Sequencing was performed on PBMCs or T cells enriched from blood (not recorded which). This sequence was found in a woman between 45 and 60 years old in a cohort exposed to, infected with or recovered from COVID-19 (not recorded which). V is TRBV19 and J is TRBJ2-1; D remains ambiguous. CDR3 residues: CASSIGPSSYNEQFF. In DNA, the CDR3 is TGTGCCAGTAGTATAGGGCCAAGCTCCTACAATGAGCAGTTCTTC.